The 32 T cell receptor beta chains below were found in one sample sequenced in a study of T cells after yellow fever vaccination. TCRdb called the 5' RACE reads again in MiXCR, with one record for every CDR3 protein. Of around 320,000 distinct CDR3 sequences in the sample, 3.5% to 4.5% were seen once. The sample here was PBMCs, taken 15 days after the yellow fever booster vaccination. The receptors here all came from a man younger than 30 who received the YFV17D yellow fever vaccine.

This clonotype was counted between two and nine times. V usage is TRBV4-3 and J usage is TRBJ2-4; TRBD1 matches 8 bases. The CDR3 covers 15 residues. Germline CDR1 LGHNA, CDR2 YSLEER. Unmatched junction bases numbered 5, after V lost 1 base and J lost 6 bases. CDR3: CASSQGQGAGNIQYF. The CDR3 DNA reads TGCGCCAGCAGCCAAGGCCAGGGGGCAGGAAACATTCAGTACTTC.

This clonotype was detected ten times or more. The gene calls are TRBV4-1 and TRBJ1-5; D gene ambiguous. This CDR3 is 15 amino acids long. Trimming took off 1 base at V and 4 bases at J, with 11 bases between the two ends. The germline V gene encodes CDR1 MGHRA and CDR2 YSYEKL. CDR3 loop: CASSQVVTGNQPQHF. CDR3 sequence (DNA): TGCGCCAGCAGCCAAGTAGTCACGGGTAATCAGCCCCAGCATTTT.

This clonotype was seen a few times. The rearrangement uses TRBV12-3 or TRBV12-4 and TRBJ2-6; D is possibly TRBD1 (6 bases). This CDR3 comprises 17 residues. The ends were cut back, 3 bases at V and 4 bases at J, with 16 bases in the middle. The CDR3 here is CASSFRGQALGANVLTF. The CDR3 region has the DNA TGTGCCAGCAGTTTCCGGGGACAAGCTCTGGGGGCCAACGTCCTGACTTTC.

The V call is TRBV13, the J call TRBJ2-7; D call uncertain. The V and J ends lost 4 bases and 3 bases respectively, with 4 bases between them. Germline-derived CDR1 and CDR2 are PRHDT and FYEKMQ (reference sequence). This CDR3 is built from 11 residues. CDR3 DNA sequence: TGTGCCAGCAGCTGGTACTACGAGCAGTACTTC. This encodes CASSWYYEQYF.

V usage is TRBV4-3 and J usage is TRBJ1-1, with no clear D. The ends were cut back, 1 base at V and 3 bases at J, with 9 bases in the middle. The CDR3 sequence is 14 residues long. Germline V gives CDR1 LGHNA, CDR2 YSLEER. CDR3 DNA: TGCGCCAGCAGCCAAGTCTTTTCCGACACTGAAGCTTTCTTT. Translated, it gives CASSQVFSDTEAFF.

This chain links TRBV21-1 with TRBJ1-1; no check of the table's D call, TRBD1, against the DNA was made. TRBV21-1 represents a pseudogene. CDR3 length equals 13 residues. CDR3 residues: CASDRTGGTEAFF. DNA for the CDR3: TGTGCCAGTGACCGGACAGGGGGCACTGAAGCTTTCTTT.

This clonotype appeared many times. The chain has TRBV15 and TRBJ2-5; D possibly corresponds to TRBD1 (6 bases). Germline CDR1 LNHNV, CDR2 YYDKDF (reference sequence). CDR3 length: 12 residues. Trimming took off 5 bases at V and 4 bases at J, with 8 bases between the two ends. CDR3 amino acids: CATSWDTETQYF. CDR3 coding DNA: TGTGCCACCAGCTGGGACACAGAGACCCAGTACTTC. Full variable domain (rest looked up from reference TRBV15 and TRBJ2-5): DAMVIQNPRYQVTQFGKPVTLSCSQTLNHNVMYWYQQKSSQAPKLLFHYYDKDFNNEADTPDNFQSRRPNTSFCFLDIRSPGLGDTAMYLCATSWDTETQYFGPGTRLLVL.

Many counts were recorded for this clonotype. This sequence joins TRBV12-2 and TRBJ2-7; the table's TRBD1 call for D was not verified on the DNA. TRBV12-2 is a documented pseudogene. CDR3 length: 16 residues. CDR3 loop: CASRFGRDRGSYEQYF. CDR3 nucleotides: TGTGCAAGTCGATTTGGCCGGGACAGGGGGTCCTACGAGCAGTACTTC.

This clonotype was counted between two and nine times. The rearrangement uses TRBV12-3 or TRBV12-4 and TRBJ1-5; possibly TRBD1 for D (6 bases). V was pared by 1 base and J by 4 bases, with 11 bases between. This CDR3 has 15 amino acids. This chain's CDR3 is CASSLVRGNNQPQHF. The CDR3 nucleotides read TGTGCCAGCAGTTTAGTCAGGGGAAATAATCAGCCCCAGCATTTT.

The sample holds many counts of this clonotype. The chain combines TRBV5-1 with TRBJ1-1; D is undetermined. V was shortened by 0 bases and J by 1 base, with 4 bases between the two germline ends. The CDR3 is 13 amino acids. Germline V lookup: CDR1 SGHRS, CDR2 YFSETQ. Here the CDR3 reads CASSLEGNTEAFF. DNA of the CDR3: TGCGCCAGCAGCTTGGAGGGGAACACTGAAGCTTTCTTT.

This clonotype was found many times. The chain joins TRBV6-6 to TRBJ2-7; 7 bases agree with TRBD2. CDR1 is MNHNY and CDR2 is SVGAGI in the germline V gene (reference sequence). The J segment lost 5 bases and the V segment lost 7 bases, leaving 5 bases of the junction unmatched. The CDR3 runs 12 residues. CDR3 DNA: TGTGCCAGCATGTCGGCGGGGGACGAGCAGTACGTC. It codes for CASMSAGDEQYV.

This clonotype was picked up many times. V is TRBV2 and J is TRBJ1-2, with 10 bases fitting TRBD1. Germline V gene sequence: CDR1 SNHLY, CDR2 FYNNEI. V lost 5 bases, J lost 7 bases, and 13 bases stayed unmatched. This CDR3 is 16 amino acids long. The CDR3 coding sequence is TGTGCCAGCAGTCGTGGGACAGGGGATCCAAATGCTGGCTACACCTTC. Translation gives CASSRGTGDPNAGYTF.

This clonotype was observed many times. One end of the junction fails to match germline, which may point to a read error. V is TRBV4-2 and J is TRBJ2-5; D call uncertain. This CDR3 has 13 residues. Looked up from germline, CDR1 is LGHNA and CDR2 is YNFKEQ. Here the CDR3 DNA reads TGTGCCAGCAGCCAAGATCCACAAGGGACCCAGTACTTC. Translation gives CASSQDPQGTQYF.

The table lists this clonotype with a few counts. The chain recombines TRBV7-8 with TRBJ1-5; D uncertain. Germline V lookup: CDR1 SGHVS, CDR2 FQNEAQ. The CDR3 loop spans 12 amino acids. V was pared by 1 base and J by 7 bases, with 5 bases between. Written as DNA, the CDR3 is TGTGCCAGCAGCTTAGAGCTGCAGCCCCAGCATTTT. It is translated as CASSLELQPQHF.

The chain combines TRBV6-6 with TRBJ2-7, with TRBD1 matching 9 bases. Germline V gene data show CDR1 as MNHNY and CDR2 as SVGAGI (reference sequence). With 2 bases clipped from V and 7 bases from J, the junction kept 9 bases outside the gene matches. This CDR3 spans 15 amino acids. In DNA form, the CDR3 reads TGTGCCAGCAGTTACGGGTCGGGACAGGGTAGGGAGCAGTACTTC. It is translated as CASSYGSGQGREQYF.

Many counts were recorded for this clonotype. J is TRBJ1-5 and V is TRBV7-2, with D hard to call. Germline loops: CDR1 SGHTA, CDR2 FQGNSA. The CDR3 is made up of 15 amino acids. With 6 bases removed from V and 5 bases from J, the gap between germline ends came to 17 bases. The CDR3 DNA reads TGTGCCAGCAGTTCCCCGCGTGGGGTCGATCAGCCCCAGCATTTT. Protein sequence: CASSSPRGVDQPQHF. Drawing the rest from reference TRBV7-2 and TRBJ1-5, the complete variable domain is GAGVSQSPSNKVTEKGKDVELRCDPISGHTALYWYRQSLGQGLEFLIYFQGNSAPDKSGLPSDRFSAERTGGSVSTLTIQRTQQEDSAVYLCASSSPRGVDQPQHFGDGTRLSIL.

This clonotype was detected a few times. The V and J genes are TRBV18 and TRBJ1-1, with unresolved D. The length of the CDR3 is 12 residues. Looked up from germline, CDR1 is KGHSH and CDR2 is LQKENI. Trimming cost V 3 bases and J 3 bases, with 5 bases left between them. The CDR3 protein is CASSPEYTEAFF. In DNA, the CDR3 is TGTGCCAGCTCACCGGAGTACACTGAAGCTTTCTTT.

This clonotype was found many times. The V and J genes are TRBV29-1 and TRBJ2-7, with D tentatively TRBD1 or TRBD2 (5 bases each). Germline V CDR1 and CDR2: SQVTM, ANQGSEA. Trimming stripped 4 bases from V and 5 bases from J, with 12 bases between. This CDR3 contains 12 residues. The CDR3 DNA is TGCAGCGTTGTGGAGAGGGACCACGAGCAGTACTTC. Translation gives CSVVERDHEQYF.

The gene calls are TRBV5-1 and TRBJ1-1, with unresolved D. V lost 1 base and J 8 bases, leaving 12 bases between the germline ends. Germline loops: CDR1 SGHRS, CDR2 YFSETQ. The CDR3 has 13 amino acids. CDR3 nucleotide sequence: TGCGCCAGCAGCTTGCTCGGACTGAAGGAAGCTTTCTTT. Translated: CASSLLGLKEAFF.

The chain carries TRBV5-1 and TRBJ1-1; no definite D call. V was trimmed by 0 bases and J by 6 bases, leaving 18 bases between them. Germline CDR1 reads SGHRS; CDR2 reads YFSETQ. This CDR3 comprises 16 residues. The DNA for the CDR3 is TGCGCCAGCAGCTTGGGTGTAACGGCCTCTGGGTCTGAAGCTTTCTTT. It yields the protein CASSLGVTASGSEAFF.

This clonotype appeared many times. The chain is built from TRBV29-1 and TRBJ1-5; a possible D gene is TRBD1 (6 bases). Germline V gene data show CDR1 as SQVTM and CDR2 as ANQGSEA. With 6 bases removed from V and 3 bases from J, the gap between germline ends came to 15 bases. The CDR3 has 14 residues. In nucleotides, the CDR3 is TGCAGCGTAGTTACAGGGCCCCACAATCAGCCCCAGCATTTT. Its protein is CSVVTGPHNQPQHF. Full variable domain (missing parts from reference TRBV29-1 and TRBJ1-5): SAVISQKPSRDICQRGTSLTIQCQVDSQVTMMFWYRQQPGQSLTLIATANQGSEATYESGFVIDKFPISRPNLTFSTLTVSNMSPEDSSIYLCSVVTGPHNQPQHFGDGTRLSIL.

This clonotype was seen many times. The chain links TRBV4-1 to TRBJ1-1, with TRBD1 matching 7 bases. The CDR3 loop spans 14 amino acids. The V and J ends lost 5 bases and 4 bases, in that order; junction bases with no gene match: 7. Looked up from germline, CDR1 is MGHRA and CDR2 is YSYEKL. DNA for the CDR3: TGCGCCAGCAGCAGCCGACAGGGTACCACTGAAGCTTTCTTT. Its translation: CASSSRQGTTEAFF.

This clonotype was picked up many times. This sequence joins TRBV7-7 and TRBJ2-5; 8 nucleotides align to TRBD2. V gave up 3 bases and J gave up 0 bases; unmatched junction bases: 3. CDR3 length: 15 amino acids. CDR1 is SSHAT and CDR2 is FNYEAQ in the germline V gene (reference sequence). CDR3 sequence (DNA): TGTGCCAGCAGCTTGCAGCGGGGGTACCAAGAGACCCAGTACTTC. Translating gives CASSLQRGYQETQYF.

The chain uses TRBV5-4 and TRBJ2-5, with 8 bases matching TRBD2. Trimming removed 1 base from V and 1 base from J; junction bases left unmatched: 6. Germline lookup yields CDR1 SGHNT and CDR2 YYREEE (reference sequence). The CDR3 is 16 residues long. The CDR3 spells CASSLSPAGAQETQYF. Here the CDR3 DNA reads TGTGCCAGCAGCTTGAGTCCAGCGGGGGCCCAAGAGACCCAGTACTTC.

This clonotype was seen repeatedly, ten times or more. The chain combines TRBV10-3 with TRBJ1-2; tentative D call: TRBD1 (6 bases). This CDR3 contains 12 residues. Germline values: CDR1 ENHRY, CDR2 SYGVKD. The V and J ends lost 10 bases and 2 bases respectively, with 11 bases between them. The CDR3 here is CASGTQNYGYTF. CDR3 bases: TGTGCCAGCGGGACACAGAACTATGGCTACACCTTC.

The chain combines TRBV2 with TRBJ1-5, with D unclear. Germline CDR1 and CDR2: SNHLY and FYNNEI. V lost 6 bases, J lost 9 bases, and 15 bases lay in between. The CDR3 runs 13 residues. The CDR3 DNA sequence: TGTGCCAGCAGGCGGACGGATATATCGCCCCAGCATTTT. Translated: CASRRTDISPQHF.

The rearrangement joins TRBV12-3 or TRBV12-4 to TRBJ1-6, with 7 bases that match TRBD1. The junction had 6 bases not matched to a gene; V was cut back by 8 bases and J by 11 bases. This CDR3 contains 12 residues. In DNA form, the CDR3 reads TGTGCCAGCGGACAGGATCCTCCACCCCTCCACTTT. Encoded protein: CASGQDPPPLHF.

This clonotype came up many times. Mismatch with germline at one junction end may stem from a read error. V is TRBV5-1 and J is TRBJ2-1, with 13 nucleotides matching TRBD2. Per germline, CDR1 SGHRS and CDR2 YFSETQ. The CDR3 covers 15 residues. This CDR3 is CASSPARLAGGTWVF. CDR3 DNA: TGCGCCAGCAGCCCGGCGCGACTAGCGGGGGGAACCTGGGTCTTC.

The CDR3 loop reads CATSRDVGQGTNEQYV. CDR3 sequence (DNA): TGTGCCACCAGCAGAGATGTCGGACAGGGGACAAACGAGCAGTACGTC. The V call is TRBV15, the J call TRBJ2-7; 9 bases are shared with TRBD1. Germline-derived CDR1 and CDR2 are LNHNV and YYDKDF (reference sequence). J was trimmed by 5 bases and V by 0 bases; bases with no gene match: 8. This CDR3 spans 16 amino acids.

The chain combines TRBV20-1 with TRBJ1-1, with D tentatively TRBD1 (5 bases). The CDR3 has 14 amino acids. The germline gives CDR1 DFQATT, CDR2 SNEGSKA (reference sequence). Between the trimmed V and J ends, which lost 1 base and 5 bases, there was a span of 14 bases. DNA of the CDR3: TGCAGTGCTAGAGTTGGCGGCGCAGGGACTGAAGCTTTCTTT. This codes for CSARVGGAGTEAFF.

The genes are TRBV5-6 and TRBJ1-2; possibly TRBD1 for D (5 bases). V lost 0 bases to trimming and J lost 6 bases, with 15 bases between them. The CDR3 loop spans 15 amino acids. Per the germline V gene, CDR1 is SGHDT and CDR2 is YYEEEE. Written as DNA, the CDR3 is TGTGCCAGCAGCTTGGTTCAGGGAGCACGGGATGGCTACACCTTC. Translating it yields CASSLVQGARDGYTF.

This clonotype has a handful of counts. CDR3 amino acids: CASSLRPSRETGTSGDRYYEQYF. The CDR3 bases are TGTGCCAGCAGCCTCCGACCCTCCCGGGAGACCGGGACTAGCGGGGACCGATACTACGAGCAGTACTTC. The rearrangement links TRBV7-8 to TRBJ2-7; 13 nucleotides align to TRBD2. CDR3 size: 23 residues. Trimming took 5 bases from V and 3 from J; bases not matched to a gene: 28. CDR1 and CDR2 from the germline V gene are SGHVS and FQNEAQ.